The clone carrying this T cell receptor (beta chain) was counted at least ten times. Its specificity is unknown. This sample was included in a study of identical twins. From the 5' RACE reads, TCRdb called clonotypes with MiXCR, one entry per CDR3 protein. The sample has about 570,000 distinct CDR3 sequences, approximately 9.6% seen once. Germline lookup yields CDR1 SQVTM and CDR2 ANQGSEA. The CDR3 covers 15 residues. Trimming removed 2 bases from V and 5 bases from J; junction bases left unmatched: 10. Study-wide results and limits: Zero-insertion analyses could be partly confounded by invariant MAIT and iNKT cells. Researchers reported weaker excess twin sharing in beta out-of-frame sequences. The models systematically underestimated how much out-of-frame TCR alpha was shared in monozygotic twins.

Another study also made use of these data, one on yellow fever vaccine responses in identical twins.

What was sequenced was PBMCs. The chain uses TRBV29-1 and TRBJ2-5; 8 nucleotides line up with TRBD2. The sequence was obtained from a woman aged 18-35 years in good health. The CDR3 loop reads CSVEIPAGESETQYF. Written as DNA, the CDR3 is TGCAGCGTTGAAATCCCAGCGGGAGAATCGGAGACCCAGTACTTC.